Below are 8 T cell receptor beta chains sequenced from a single sample in a study of shared clonotypes between healthy human individuals. Produced via immunoSEQ multiplex PCR; TCRdb's table is partial and in-frame only. The sample yields hundreds of thousands of clones, 90% to 97% seen once. Sequenced material: naive CD4+ T cells sorted from blood. Specified subset: CD45RA+ positively selected. These receptors were taken from a woman under 40 in good health.

The genes are TRBV7-9 and TRBJ1-5; no definite D call. Looked up from germline, CDR1 is SEHNR and CDR2 is FQNEAQ (reference sequence). The length of the CDR3 is 13 residues. The V end was cut by 1 base, the J end by 7 bases, with 8 bases between. DNA for the CDR3: TGTGCCAGCAGCTTAGGTGCGGAACAGCCCCAGCATTTT. Amino acid sequence: CASSLGAEQPQHF. Filled out from reference TRBV7-9 and TRBJ1-5, the complete variable domain reads DTGVSQNPRHKITKRGQNVTFRCDPISEHNRLYWYRQTLGQGPEFLTYFQNEAQLEKSRLLSDRFSAERPKGSFSTLEIQRTEQGDSAMYLCASSLGAEQPQHFGDGTRLSIL.

This chain uses TRBV5-1 with TRBJ2-5; TRBD2 matches at 7 bases. With V trimmed by 1 base and J by 5 bases, 11 bases remained unmatched. This CDR3 is 16 amino acids long. Germline V CDR1 and CDR2: SGHRS, YFSETQ. The CDR3 region has the DNA TGCGCCAGCAGCTTGATAGGGCGGGAGAGGGATGAGACCCAGTACTTC. Amino acids: CASSLIGRERDETQYF.

This sequence joins TRBV7-9 and TRBJ2-5; D remains ambiguous. The DNA end favors TRBJ2-7, so the J call may be wrong. The CDR3 has 15 residues. Germline loops: CDR1 SEHNR, CDR2 FQNEAQ (reference sequence). This chain's CDR3 is CASSLFAELTYEQYF. CDR3 in DNA: TGTGCCAGCAGCTTATTTGCGGAATTGACCTACGAGCAGTACTTC.

DNA for the CDR3: TGTGCCAGCAGTTTGGGCGGGACGGAGAAAAACATTCAGTACTTC. This gives the protein CASSLGGTEKNIQYF. V gene TRBV28 combines with J gene TRBJ2-4; a weak D match, TRBD2 (6 bases). Deletions cut 3 bases from V and 4 bases from J, with 13 bases between. The germline CDR1 and CDR2 sequences are MDHEN and SYDVKM. The CDR3 covers 15 residues.

The table lists this clone with a few counts. V gene TRBV28 combines with J gene TRBJ2-7; 7 nucleotides align to TRBD1. The CDR3 has 12 residues. Looked up from germline, CDR1 is MDHEN and CDR2 is SYDVKM. V lost 6 bases, J lost 5 bases, and 4 bases stayed unmatched. The CDR3 sequence is CASSPTGDEQYF. The CDR3 DNA is TGTGCCAGCAGCCCCACAGGGGACGAGCAGTACTTC.

CDR3 sequence: CAWKRRDEGADTQYF. CDR3 DNA: TGTGCCTGGAAACGGCGGGATGAGGGGGCAGATACGCAGTATTTT. The chain is built from TRBV30 and TRBJ2-3; D is possibly TRBD1 or TRBD2 (6 bases each). V was shortened by 4 bases and J by 4 bases, with 18 bases between the two germline ends. The CDR3 has 15 amino acids. CDR1 and CDR2 (germline): GTSNPN, SVGIG (reference sequence).

V usage is TRBV7-6 and J usage is TRBJ2-5; 10 bases match TRBD1. The end of the DNA is better explained by TRBJ2-7, so the J call may be wrong. The CDR3 length is 16 residues. Germline-derived CDR1 and CDR2 are SGHVS and FNYEAQ. The CDR3 nucleotides are TGTGCCAGCAGCTTAGCCCTGGACAGGGGGATACACGAGCAGTACTTC. This translates into CASSLALDRGIHEQYF.

The rearrangement uses TRBV5-1 and TRBJ1-1; D unresolved. The CDR3 consists of 15 residues. Germline V gives CDR1 SGHRS, CDR2 YFSETQ. Trimming removed 0 bases at V and 11 bases at J, with 20 bases between. The CDR3 DNA sequence: TGCGCCAGCAGCTTGGCAGGCCCGGAATCAGTTGGGGCTTTCTTT. Translated: CASSLAGPESVGAFF.